This note documents a single T cell receptor (beta chain) sequence. What it binds is unknown. This sample is drawn from a study of identifying expanded T cells in peripheral blood. Germline CDR1 SGHRS, CDR2 YFSETQ. The trim removed 0 bases at V and 4 bases at J, leaving 6 bases unmatched. The CDR3 covers 16 residues. Study-wide results and limits: Across healthy donors, higher total template counts meant significantly greater approximately two-week count variance.

The data were produced by immunoSEQ multiplex PCR, yet TCRdb's version contains in-frame clones alone and is incomplete. The table includes around 90,000 clones, 88% detected once. The V call is TRBV5-1, the J call TRBJ2-3; the match to TRBD2 covers 9 bases. The sequencing input was blood. This TCR was sampled from a person between 18 and 75 years old in good health. The CDR3 region has the DNA TGCGCCAGCAGCTTGGCGCTAGCGGGAAGACCAGATACGCAGTATTTT. The encoded protein is CASSLALAGRPDTQYF.